This T cell receptor beta chain comes out of a study of shared clonotypes between healthy human individuals. Clones were read by immunoSEQ multiplex PCR, and TCRdb kept only the in-frame ones, dropping some. The sample lists a few million clones, around 93% occurring once. The sample was naive CD4+ T cells from PBMCs. Subset noted: CD45RA+ positively selected. The sequence came from a young man in good health. Some clones in this sample may be carry-over from other donors' samples.

In nucleotides, the CDR3 is TGTGCCAGCAGCCCGCGGGACTCCCGGAGCTCCTACAATGAGCAGTTCTTC. This translates into CASSPRDSRSSYNEQFF. The gene calls are TRBV9 and TRBJ2-1; possible D gene TRBD2, 6 bases. This CDR3 is built from 17 residues. V was shortened by 4 bases and J by 0 bases, with 17 bases between the two germline ends. The germline V gene has CDR1 SGDLS and CDR2 YYNGEE.